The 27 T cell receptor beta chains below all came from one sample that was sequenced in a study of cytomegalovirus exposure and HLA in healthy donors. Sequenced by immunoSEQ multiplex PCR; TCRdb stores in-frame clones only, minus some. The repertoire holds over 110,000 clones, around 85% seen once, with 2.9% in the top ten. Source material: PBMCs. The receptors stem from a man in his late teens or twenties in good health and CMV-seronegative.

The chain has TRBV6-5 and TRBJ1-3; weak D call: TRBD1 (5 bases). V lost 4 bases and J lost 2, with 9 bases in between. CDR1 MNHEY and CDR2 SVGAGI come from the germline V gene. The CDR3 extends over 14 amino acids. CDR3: CASSSGRAGNTIYF. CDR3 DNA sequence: TGTGCCAGCAGTTCCGGCAGGGCTGGAAACACCATATATTTT.

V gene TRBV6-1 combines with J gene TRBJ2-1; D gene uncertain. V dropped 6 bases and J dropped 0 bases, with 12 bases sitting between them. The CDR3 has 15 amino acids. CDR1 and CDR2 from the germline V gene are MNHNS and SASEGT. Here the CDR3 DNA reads TGTGCCAGCAGGGAGACTTGGAGCTCCTACAATGAGCAGTTCTTC. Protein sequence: CASRETWSSYNEQFF.

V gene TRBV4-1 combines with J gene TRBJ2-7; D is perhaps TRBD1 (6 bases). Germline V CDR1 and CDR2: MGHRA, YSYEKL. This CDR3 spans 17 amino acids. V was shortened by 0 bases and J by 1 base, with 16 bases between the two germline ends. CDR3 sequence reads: CASSQDFRGGGSYEQYF. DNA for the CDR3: TGCGCCAGCAGCCAAGATTTTAGAGGGGGTGGGTCCTACGAGCAGTACTTC.

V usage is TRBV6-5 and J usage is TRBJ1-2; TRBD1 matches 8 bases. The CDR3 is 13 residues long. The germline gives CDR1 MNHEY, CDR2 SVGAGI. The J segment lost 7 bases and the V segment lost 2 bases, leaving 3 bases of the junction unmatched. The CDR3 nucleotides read TGTGCCAGCAGTTACAGCGACAGGGGTGGCTACACCTTC. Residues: CASSYSDRGGYTF.

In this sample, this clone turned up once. DNA of the CDR3: TGTGCCAGCAGTCGACAGGGAGAGACCCAGTACTTC. Translated: CASSRQGETQYF. The rearrangement joins TRBV28 to TRBJ2-5, with 7 bases aligning to TRBD1. Trimming cost V 5 bases and J 4 bases; bases outside gene matches: 1. The CDR3 runs to 12 residues. The germline V gene has CDR1 MDHEN and CDR2 SYDVKM.

The CDR3: CASSGGLDQPQHF. The DNA of the CDR3 is TGTGCCAGTAGTGGAGGTTTGGATCAGCCCCAGCATTTT. V is TRBV19 and J is TRBJ1-5; D is uncertain. V lost 5 bases and J lost 5, with 10 bases in between. From germline, CDR1 is LNHDA and CDR2 SQIVND (reference sequence). The CDR3 is 13 residues long.

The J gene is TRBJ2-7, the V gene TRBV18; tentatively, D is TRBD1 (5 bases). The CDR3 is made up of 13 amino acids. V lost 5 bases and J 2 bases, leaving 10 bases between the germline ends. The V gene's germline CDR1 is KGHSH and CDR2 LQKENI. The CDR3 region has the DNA TGTGCCAGCTCATTAGACAGCACCTACGAGCAGTACTTC. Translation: CASSLDSTYEQYF.

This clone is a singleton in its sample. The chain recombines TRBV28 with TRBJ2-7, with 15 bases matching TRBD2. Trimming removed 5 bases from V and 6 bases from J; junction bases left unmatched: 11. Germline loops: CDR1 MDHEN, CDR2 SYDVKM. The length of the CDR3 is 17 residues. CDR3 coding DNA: TGTGCCAGCAGTCCCGGGACTAGCGGGAGGAGGGGCTTCGAGCAGTACTTC. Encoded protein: CASSPGTSGRRGFEQYF. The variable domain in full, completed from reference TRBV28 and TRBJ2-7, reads DVKVTQSSRYLVKRTGEKVFLECVQDMDHENMFWYRQDPGLGLRLIYFSYDVKMKEKGDIPEGYSVSREKKERFSLILESASTNQTSMYLCASSPGTSGRRGFEQYFGPGTRLTVT.

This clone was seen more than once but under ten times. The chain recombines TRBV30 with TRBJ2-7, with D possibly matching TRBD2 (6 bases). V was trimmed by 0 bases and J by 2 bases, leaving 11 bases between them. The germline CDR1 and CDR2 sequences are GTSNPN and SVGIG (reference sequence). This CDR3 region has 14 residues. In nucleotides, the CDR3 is TGTGCCTGGAGTGTAATGCGGGAACCCTACGAGCAGTACTTC. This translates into CAWSVMREPYEQYF.

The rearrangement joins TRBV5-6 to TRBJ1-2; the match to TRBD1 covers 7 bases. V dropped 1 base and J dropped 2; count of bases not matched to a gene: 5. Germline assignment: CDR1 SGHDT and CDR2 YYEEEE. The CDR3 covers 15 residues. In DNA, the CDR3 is TGTGCCAGCAGCTTGTTGGGACAGACAAACTATGGCTACACCTTC. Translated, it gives CASSLLGQTNYGYTF.

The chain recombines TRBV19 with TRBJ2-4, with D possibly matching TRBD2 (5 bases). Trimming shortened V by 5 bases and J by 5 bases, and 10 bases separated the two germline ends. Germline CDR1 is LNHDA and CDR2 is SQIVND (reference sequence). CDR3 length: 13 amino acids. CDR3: CASSPGNQNIQYF. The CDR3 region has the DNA TGTGCCAGTAGTCCCGGGAATCAAAACATTCAGTACTTC.

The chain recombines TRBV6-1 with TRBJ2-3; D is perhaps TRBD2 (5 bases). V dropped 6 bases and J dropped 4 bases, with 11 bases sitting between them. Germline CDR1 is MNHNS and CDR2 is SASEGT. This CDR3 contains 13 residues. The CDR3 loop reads CASRSGGADTQYF. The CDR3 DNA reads TGTGCCAGCAGGAGCGGTGGCGCAGATACGCAGTATTTT.

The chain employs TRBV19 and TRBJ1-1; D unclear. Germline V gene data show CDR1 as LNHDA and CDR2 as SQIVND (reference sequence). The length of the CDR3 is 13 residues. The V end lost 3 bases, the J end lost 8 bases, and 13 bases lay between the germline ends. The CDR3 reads CASSISVSTEAFF. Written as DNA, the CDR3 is TGTGCCAGTAGTATCTCGGTGAGCACCGAAGCTTTCTTT.

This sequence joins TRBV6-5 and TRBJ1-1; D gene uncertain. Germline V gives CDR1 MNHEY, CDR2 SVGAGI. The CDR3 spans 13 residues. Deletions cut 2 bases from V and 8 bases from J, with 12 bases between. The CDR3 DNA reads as TGTGCCAGCAGTTACCCACCCGGGTGGGAAGCTTTCTTT. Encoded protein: CASSYPPGWEAFF.

The CDR3: CATSRDLGLTVNTYNEQFF. Here the CDR3 DNA reads TGTGCCACCAGCAGAGATCTAGGACTGACGGTAAATACCTACAATGAGCAGTTCTTC. The V call is TRBV15, the J call TRBJ2-1; possibly TRBD2 for D (5 bases). The CDR3 has 19 amino acids. Germline V gene data show CDR1 as LNHNV and CDR2 as YYDKDF (reference sequence). V was shortened by 0 bases and J by 2 bases, with 20 bases between the two germline ends.

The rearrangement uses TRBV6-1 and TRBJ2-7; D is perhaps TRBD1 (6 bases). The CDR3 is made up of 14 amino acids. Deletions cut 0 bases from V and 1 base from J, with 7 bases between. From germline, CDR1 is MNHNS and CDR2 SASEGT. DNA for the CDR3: TGTGCCAGCAGTGAAGCAGGACAGTCCTACGAGCAGTACTTC. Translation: CASSEAGQSYEQYF.

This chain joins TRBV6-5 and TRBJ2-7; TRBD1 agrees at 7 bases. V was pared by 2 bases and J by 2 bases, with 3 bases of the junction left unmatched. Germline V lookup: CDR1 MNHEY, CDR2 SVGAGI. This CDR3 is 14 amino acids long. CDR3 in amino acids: CASSYNQGAYEQYF. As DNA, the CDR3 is TGTGCCAGCAGTTACAACCAGGGGGCCTACGAGCAGTACTTC.

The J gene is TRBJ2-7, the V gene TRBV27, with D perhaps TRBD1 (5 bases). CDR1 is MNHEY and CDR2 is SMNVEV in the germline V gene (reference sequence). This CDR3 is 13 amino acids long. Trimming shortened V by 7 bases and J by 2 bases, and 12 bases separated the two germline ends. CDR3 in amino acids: CASKKDTTYEQYF. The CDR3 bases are TGTGCCAGCAAGAAGGACACTACCTACGAGCAGTACTTC.

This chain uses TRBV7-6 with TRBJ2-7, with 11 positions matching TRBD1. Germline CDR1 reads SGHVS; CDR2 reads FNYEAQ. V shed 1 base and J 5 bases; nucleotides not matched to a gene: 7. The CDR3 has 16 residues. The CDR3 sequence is CASSLGPGQGVDEQYF. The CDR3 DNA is TGTGCCAGCAGCTTAGGGCCGGGACAGGGGGTAGACGAGCAGTACTTC.

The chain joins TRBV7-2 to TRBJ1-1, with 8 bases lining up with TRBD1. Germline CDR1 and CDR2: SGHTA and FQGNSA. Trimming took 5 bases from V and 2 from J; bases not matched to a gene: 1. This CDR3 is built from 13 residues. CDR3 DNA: TGTGCCAGCAGCGGACAGGGTAACACTGAAGCTTTCTTT. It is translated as CASSGQGNTEAFF.

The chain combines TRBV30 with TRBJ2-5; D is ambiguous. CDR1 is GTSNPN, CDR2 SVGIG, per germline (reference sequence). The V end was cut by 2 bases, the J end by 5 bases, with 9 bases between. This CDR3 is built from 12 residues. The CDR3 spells CAWSLSVETQYF. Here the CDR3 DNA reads TGTGCCTGGAGTTTATCGGTGGAGACCCAGTACTTC. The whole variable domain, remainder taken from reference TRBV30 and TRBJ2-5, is SQTIHQWPATLVQPVGSPLSLECTVEGTSNPNLYWYRQAAGRGLQLLFYSVGIGQISSEVPQNLSASRPQDRQFILSSKKLLLSDSGFYLCAWSLSVETQYFGPGTRLLVL.

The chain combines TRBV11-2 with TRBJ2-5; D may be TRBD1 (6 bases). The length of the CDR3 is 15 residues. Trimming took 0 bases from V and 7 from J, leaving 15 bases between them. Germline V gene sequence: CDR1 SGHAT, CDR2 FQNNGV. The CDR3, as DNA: TGTGCCAGCAGCTTAGATGGGACACGAACAGGGACCCAGTACTTC. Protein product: CASSLDGTRTGTQYF.

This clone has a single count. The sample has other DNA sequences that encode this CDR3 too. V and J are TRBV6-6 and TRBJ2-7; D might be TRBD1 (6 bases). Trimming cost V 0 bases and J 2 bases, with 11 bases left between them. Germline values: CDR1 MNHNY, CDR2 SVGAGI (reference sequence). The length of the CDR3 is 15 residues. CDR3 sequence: CASSYSTGQTYEQYF. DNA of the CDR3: TGTGCCAGCAGTTACTCGACGGGACAAACCTACGAGCAGTACTTC.

CDR3 in DNA: TGTGCCACCAGCAGGGGACAGGGGCCCTATGGCTACACCTTC. Translation: CATSRGQGPYGYTF. The V gene is TRBV15, the J gene TRBJ1-2; 10 nucleotides line up with TRBD1. Germline V gives CDR1 LNHNV, CDR2 YYDKDF (reference sequence). After removal of 3 bases from V and 4 bases from J, the junction contained 2 bases not matched to a gene. The CDR3 has 14 amino acids. The variable domain in full, completed from reference TRBV15 and TRBJ1-2, reads DAMVIQNPRYQVTQFGKPVTLSCSQTLNHNVMYWYQQKSSQAPKLLFHYYDKDFNNEADTPDNFQSRRPNTSFCFLDIRSPGLGDTAMYLCATSRGQGPYGYTFGSGTRLTVV.

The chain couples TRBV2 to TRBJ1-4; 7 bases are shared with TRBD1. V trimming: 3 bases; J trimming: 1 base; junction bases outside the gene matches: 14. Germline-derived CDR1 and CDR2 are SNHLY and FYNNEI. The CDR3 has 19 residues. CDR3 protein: CASSEPLRQGVRTNEKLFF. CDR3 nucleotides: TGTGCCAGCAGTGAGCCTCTCCGACAGGGAGTCCGAACTAATGAAAAACTGTTTTTT.

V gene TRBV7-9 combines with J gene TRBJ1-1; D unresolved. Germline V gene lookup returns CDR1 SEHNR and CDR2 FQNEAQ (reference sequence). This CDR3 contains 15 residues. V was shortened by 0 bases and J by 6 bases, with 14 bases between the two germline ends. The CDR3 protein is CASSLAPGIISEAFF. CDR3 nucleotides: TGTGCCAGCAGCTTAGCACCAGGAATAATATCTGAAGCTTTCTTT. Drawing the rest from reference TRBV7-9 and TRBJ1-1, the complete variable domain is DTGVSQNPRHKITKRGQNVTFRCDPISEHNRLYWYRQTLGQGPEFLTYFQNEAQLEKSRLLSDRFSAERPKGSFSTLEIQRTEQGDSAMYLCASSLAPGIISEAFFGQGTRLTVV.

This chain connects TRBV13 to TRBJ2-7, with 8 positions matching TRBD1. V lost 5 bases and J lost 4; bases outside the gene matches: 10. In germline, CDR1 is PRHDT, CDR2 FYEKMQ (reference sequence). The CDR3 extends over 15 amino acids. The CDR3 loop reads CASSPRDRSLYEQYF. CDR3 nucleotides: TGTGCCAGCAGCCCCCGGGACAGGAGTTTGTACGAGCAGTACTTC. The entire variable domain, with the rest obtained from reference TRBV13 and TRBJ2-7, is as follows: AAGVIQSPRHLIKEKRETATLKCYPIPRHDTVYWYQQGPGQDPQFLISFYEKMQSDKGSIPDRFSAQQFSDYHSELNMSSLELGDSALYFCASSPRDRSLYEQYFGPGTRLTVT.